This record looks at one TCR beta chain sequence and its context. With V trimmed by 2 bases and J by 0 bases, 6 bases remained unmatched. The CDR3 totals 17 residues. The germline gives CDR1 LGHDT, CDR2 YNNKEL (reference sequence). This entry belongs to a study of blood T cell repertoires in COVID-19. About the research overall: The United States, Italy and Spain were the sources of the acute and convalescent COVID-19 samples.

Sequencing was performed with immunoSEQ multiplex PCR; in TCRdb, only in-frame clones are kept and a portion is missing. The table has about 120,000 clones, 90% seen once. Sequenced: peripheral blood. The chain carries TRBV3-1 (or the pseudogene TRBV3-2) and TRBJ1-1, with TRBD1 identical over 10 bases. The sequence was collected from a human donor with active COVID-19. The donor label of this sample is uncertain. CDR3 loop: CASSQLWDRGLNTEAFF. Written as DNA, the CDR3 is TGTGCCAGCAGCCAACTTTGGGACAGGGGACTGAACACTGAAGCTTTCTTT.